This T cell receptor beta chain was sequenced during a study of shared clonotypes between healthy human individuals. TCRdb keeps only in-frame clones here, not all; method: immunoSEQ multiplex PCR. The sample carries approximately 980,000 clones, around 80% recorded once. The CDR3 totals 15 residues. This clonotype originated in a man aged 18 to 30 in good health. The chain joins TRBV12-2 to TRBJ1-1. TRBV12-2 is a listed pseudogene. Sequenced sample: memory CD4+ T cells sorted from blood. Subset denoted: CD45RA-negative fraction. CDR3 nucleotide sequence: TGTGCAAGTCGCTTAGTTCCAGTCCCGAGTACTGAAGCTTTCTTT. Its translation is CASRLVPVPSTEAFF.